This T cell receptor beta chain was identified in a study of response to subunit inactivated influenza vaccine. TCRdb called the RT-PCR reads again in MiXCR, with one record for every CDR3 protein. The sample has more than 700,000 distinct CDR3 sequences; 21% are singletons. With respect to this clonotype: Its antigen is still unknown.

The CDR3 is made up of 16 amino acids. V was clipped by 1 base and J by 3 bases; unmatched bases: 2. Germline loops: CDR1 SGHTA, CDR2 FQGNSA. Study results and limitations: Authors suggested each seasonal influenza vaccination recruits few new T cells.

V gene TRBV7-2 combines with J gene TRBJ2-7, with 14 bases identical to TRBD2. This TCR came from a man aged 50-59 years who received an inactivated influenza vaccine. This material consisted of PBMCs from blood, taken less than 6 days after vaccination. CDR3 nucleotide sequence: TGTGCCAGCAGCTTAGAGGGACTAGCGGGGGTCTACGAGCAGTACTTC. Its protein is CASSLEGLAGVYEQYF.